This T cell receptor beta chain was identified during a study of T cells after yellow fever vaccination. Germline V gene data show CDR1 as SQVTM and CDR2 as ANQGSEA. This CDR3 region has 13 residues. Germline trimming cut 4 bases from V and 10 bases from J; bases unmatched to any gene: 3. General study findings and limits: FACS-sorted repertoires might harbor abundant contaminating clonotypes from the bulk population. The booster response re-showed most primary clones: approximately 95% CD4, about 89% CD8.

Conversion of TCR transcripts into cDNA relied on 5'RACE template switching, which added a universal primer site and UMIs. TCRdb used MiXCR to reprocess the 5' RACE reads, holding one entry per CDR3 protein. The table records 200,000 to 300,000 distinct CDR3 sequences, over 10% of them present only once. This clonotype was seen ten or more times. Antigen specificity is unknown. The chain couples TRBV29-1 to TRBJ2-1; TRBD2 aligns across 14 bases. The clonotype was recovered from a man aged 25-45 years who received the YFV17D yellow fever vaccine. The sample consisted of CD4+ T cells sorted from PBMCs, taken 45 days after the yellow fever booster vaccination. In DNA form, the CDR3 reads TGCAGCGTTGGGACTAGCGGGAGGCCAGAGCAGTTCTTC. This sequence encodes CSVGTSGRPEQFF.